The clone carrying this T cell receptor beta chain was detected only once. This entry belongs to a study of blood T cell repertoires in COVID-19. Libraries were prepared by immunoSEQ multiplex PCR; TCRdb keeps only in-frame clonotypes and omits some of them. The table includes some 400,000 clones, roughly 90% detected once. Trimming removed 6 bases from V and 4 bases from J; junction bases left unmatched: 11. The germline V gene encodes CDR1 MNHEY and CDR2 SVGAGI. CDR3 length: 15 residues. Exposed study participants had met a COVID-19 case within 2 weeks before entry. The rearrangement links TRBV6-5 to TRBJ1-2, with 7 bases identical to TRBD1. Sequencing input: PBMCs or T cells enriched from blood (not recorded which). The sequence was collected from a woman aged 40 to 50 who had been exposed to COVID-19. CDR3 region: CASRRSPRQGYGYTF. CDR3 coding DNA: TGTGCCAGCAGGCGCTCACCTCGACAGGGCTATGGCTACACCTTC.